What follows is one TCR beta chain and its context. What it binds is not known. The CDR3 loop spans 13 amino acids. Germline V gene data show CDR1 as SGHNT and CDR2 as YYREEE (reference sequence). V was pared by 4 bases and J by 4 bases, with 11 bases between. The repertoire was sequenced with immunoSEQ multiplex PCR; TCRdb's copy has only in-frame clones and lacks some. The table has tens of thousands of clones, around 90% seen once. The record originates from a study of OX40 agonist ivuxolimab in advanced cancers. Findings and limits, study-wide: Clones of CD4+ and CD8+ blood T cells grew by week 6 at doses of 0.1 to 3.0 mg/kg.

The TCR originated in an adult with an advanced solid tumor such as melanoma, head and neck, liver or kidney cancer. The sample consisted of CD4+ or CD8+ T cells sorted from blood, taken in a trial of the OX40 agonist ivuxolimab. This rearrangement joins TRBV5-4 to TRBJ1-2; possible D gene TRBD1, 6 bases. In nucleotides, the CDR3 is TGTGCCAGCAGCACGACAGGAACCTATGGCTACACCTTC. It is translated as CASSTTGTYGYTF. The variable domain in full, completed from reference TRBV5-4 and TRBJ1-2, reads ETGVTQSPTHLIKTRGQQVTLRCSSQSGHNTVSWYQQALGQGPQFIFQYYREEENGRGNFPPRFSGLQFPNYSSELNVNALELDDSALYLCASSTTGTYGYTFGSGTRLTVV.